The clone carrying this T cell receptor beta chain appeared a few times. This record comes from a study of blood T cells in healthy people across ages. Every sample yielded at least 7 million isolated PBMCs. The CDR3 runs to 13 residues. J gave up 5 bases and V 7 bases, and 7 bases lay outside the gene matches. Germline V CDR1 and CDR2: WNHNN, SYGVQD (reference sequence). Using a J-beta primer mix together with a sample-barcoded 5' primer, a second PCR was run for about 7 to 12 cycles. Every cDNA molecule carried a tag from a template-switch adaptor bearing 12 random nucleotides. TCRdb recomputed calls from the 5' RACE reads with MiXCR, one row per CDR3 protein. The data contain about 970,000 distinct CDR3 sequences, around 54% of them seen just once; the ten biggest clones take up about 22%.

Sequencing was done on a sample of blood. The chain employs TRBV10-1 and TRBJ2-7; 8 bases match TRBD1. This receptor was identified in a woman aged 60-75 years in good health. The CDR3: CASIGQGPNEQYF. The CDR3 nucleotides are TGCGCCAGCATTGGACAGGGTCCCAACGAGCAGTACTTC.